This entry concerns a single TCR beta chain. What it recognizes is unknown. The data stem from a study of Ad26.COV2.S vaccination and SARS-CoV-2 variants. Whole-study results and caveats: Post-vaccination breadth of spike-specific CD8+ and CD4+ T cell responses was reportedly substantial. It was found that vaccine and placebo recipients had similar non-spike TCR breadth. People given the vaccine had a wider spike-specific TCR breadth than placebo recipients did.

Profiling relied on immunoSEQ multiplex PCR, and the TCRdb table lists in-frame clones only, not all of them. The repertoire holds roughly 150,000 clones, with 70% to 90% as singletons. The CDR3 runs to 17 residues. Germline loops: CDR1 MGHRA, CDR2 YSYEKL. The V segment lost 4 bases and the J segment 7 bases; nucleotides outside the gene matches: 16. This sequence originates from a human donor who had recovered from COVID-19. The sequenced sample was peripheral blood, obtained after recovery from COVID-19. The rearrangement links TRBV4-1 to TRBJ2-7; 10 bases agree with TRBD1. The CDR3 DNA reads TGCGCCAGCAGCCGAGGTAGATTGGACAGGGGGTCGGAAGAGCAGTACTTC. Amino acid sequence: CASSRGRLDRGSEEQYF.